This T cell receptor (beta chain) was documented in a study of PD-1 blockade in classical Hodgkin lymphoma. Looking at the study overall: Nivolumab dosed at 3 mg/kg went to patients intravenously every 2 weeks.

This CDR3 has 15 amino acids. Germline-derived CDR1 and CDR2 are MNHNY and SVGAGI (reference sequence). Deletions cut 4 bases from V and 6 bases from J, with 13 bases between. This clone qualifies as medium-sized. Its antigen is unknown. Findings of the study overall: CD4+ TCR diversity rose significantly by C4D1, and CD8+ TCR diversity did not. The baseline diversity of complete responders showed similarity to that of newly diagnosed patients. Newly diagnosed patients were said to have less baseline TCR diversity than healthy donors did.

Using immunoSEQ multiplex PCR, the repertoire was profiled, and TCRdb retains in-frame clones only, with some absent. The profile shows some 22,000 clones, 70% to 80% of them singletons. Time point described: cycle 4 day 1 (C4D1), after less than seven weeks of nivolumab. Each and every patient relapsed after autologous stem cell transplantation, and patients got differing brentuximab vedotin exposure. Negative selection with magnetic separation was used to purify CD4+ T cells from thawed PBMCs. Sample: CD4+ T cells from blood, taken before the fourth cycle of nivolumab. V is TRBV6-6 and J is TRBJ1-6; no firm D call. The clonotype originates from a human donor with classical Hodgkin lymphoma. CDR3 sequence reads: CASSSLFSINSPLHF. CDR3 sequence (DNA): TGTGCCAGCAGTTCGCTCTTCTCTATTAATTCACCCCTCCACTTT.